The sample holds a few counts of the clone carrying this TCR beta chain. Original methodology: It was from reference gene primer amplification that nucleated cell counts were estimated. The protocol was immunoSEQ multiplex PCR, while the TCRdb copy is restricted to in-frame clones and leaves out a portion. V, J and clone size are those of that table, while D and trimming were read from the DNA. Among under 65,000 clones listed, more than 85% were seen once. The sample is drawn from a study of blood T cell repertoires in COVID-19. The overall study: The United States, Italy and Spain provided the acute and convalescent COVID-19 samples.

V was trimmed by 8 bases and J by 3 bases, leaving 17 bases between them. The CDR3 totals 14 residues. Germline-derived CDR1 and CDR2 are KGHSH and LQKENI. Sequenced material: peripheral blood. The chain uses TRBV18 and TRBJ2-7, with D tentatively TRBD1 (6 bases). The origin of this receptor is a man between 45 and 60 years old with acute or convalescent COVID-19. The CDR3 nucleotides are TGTGCCAGCACTCCGGGACACCCGGTCTACGAGCAGTACTTC. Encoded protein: CASTPGHPVYEQYF. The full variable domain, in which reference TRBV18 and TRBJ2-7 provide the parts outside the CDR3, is NAGVMQNPRHLVRRRGQEARLRCSPMKGHSHVYWYRQLPEEGLKFMVYLQKENIIDESGMPKERFSAEFPKEGPSILRIQQVVRGDSAAYFCASTPGHPVYEQYFGPGTRLTVT.